This T cell receptor (beta chain) was identified in a study of early T cells in non-severe SARS-CoV-2 infection. One entry per CDR3 protein, called by TCRdb with MiXCR from the 5' RACE reads. The sample has about 57,000 distinct CDR3 sequences, roughly 13% seen once. This clonotype was seen many times. The CDR3 spans 14 residues. V shed 1 base and J shed 4 bases, with 10 bases lying between them. J is TRBJ1-1 and V is TRBV12-3 or TRBV12-4, with unresolved D. What was sequenced was whole blood. The clonotype was recovered from an adult who was a healthcare worker with PCR-confirmed SARS-CoV-2 infection or an uninfected control (not recorded which). The CDR3 is CASSLGVSSTEAFF. DNA of the CDR3: TGTGCCAGCAGTTTAGGGGTCTCAAGCACTGAAGCTTTCTTT.